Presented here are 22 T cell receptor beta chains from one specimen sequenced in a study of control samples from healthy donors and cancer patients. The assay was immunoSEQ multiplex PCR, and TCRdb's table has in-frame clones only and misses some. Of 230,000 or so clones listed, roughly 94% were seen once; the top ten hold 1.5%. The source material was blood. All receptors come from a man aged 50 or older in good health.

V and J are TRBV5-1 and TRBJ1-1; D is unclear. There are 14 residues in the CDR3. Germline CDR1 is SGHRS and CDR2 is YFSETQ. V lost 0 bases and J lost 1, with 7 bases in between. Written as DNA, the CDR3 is TGCGCCAGCAGCTTGGGGGCAGAGAACACTGAAGCTTTCTTT. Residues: CASSLGAENTEAFF. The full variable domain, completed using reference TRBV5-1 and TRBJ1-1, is KAGVTQTPRYLIKTRGQQVTLSCSPISGHRSVSWYQQTPGQGLQFLFEYFSETQRNKGNFPGRFSGRQFSNSRSEMNVSTLELGDSALYLCASSLGAENTEAFFGQGTRLTVV.

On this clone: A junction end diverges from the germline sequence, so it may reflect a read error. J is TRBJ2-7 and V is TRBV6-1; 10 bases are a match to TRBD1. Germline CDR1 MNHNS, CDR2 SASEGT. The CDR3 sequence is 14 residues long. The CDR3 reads CASREGQGGKEQYF. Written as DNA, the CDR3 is TGTGCCAGCAGGGAAGGACAGGGGGGAAAGGAGCAGTACTTC.

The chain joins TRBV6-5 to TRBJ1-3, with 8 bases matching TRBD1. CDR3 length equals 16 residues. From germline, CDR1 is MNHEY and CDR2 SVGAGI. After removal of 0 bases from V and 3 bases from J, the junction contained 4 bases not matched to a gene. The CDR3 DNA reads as TGTGCCAGCAGTTACTCTGGAGGGACAGGTGGAAACACCATATATTTT. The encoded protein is CASSYSGGTGGNTIYF.

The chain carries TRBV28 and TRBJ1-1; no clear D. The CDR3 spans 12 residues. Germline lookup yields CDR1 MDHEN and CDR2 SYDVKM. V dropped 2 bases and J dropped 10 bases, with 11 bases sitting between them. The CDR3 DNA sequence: TGTGCCAGCAGTTTAACCTGGCAAGCAGCTTTCTTT. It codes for CASSLTWQAAFF.

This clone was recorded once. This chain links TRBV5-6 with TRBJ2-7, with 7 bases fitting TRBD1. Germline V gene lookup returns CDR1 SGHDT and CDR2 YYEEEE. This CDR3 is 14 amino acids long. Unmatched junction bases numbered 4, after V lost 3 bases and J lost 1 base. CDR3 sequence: CASSSGQRSYEQYV. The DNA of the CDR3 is TGTGCCAGCAGCTCGGGACAGCGGTCCTACGAGCAGTACGTC.

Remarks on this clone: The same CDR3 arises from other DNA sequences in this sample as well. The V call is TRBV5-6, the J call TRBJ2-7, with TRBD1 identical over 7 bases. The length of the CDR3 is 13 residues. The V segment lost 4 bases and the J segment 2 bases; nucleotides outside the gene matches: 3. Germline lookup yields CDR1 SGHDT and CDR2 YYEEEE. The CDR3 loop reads CASSPGQTYEQYF. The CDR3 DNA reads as TGTGCCAGCAGCCCGGGACAGACCTACGAGCAGTACTTC. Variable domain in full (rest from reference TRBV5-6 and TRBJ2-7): DAGVTQSPTHLIKTRGQQVTLRCSPKSGHDTVSWYQQALGQGPQFIFQYYEEEERQRGNFPDRFSGHQFPNYSSELNVNALLLGDSALYLCASSPGQTYEQYFGPGTRLTVT.

In DNA form, the CDR3 reads TGTGCCAGCAGTACGGGGGCCAGGGCCGGGAGCGGCTACGAGCAGTACGTC. It specifies CASSTGARAGSGYEQYV. The chain employs TRBV28 and TRBJ2-7, with D perhaps matching TRBD1 or TRBD2 (6 bases each). This CDR3 has 17 amino acids. The V and J ends lost 5 bases and 3 bases respectively, with 23 bases between them. Germline lookup yields CDR1 MDHEN and CDR2 SYDVKM.

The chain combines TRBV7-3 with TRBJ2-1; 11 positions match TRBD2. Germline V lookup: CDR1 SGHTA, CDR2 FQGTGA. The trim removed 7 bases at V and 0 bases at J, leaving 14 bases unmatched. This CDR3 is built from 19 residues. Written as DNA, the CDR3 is TGTGCCAGCACCCCCAGTTCGGCTAGCGGGGGGAGCTCCTACAATGAGCAGTTCTTC. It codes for CASTPSSASGGSSYNEQFF.

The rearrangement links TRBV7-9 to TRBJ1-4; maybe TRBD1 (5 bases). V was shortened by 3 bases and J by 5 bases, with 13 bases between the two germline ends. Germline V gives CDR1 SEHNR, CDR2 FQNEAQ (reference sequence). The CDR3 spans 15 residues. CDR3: CASSFSDSLNEKLFF. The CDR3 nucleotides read TGTGCCAGCAGCTTCAGCGACAGCTTAAATGAAAAACTGTTTTTT.

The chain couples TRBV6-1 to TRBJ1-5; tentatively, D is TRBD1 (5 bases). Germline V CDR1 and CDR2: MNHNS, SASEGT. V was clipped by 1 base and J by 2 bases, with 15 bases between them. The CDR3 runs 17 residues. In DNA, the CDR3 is TGTGCCAGCAGTGAAGTCGGTCTGGGGCAGGGCAATCAGCCCCAGCATTTT. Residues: CASSEVGLGQGNQPQHF.

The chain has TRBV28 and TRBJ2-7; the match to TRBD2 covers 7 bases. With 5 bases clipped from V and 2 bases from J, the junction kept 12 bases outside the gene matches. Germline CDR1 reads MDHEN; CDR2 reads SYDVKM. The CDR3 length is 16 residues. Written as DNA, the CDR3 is TGTGCCAGCAGTCCGTCGGGGGGTGGAAGCACCTACGAGCAGTACGTC. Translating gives CASSPSGGGSTYEQYV.

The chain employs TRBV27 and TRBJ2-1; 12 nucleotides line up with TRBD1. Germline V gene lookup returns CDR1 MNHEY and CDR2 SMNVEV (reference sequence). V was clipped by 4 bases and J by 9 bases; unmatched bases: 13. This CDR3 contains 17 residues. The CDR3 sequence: CASSSIFPGQGAGEQFF. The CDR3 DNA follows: TGTGCCAGCAGTTCTATCTTCCCGGGACAGGGGGCAGGTGAGCAGTTCTTC.

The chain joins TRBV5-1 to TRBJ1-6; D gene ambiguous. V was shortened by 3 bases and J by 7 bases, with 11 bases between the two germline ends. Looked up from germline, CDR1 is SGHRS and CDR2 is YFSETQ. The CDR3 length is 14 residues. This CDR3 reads CASSSFQENSPLHF. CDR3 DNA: TGCGCCAGCAGCTCTTTTCAAGAAAATTCACCCCTCCACTTT.

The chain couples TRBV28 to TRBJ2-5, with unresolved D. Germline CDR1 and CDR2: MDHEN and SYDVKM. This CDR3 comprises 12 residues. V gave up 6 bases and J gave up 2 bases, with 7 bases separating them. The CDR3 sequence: CASSPLQETQYF. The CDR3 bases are TGTGCCAGCAGCCCGCTTCAAGAGACCCAGTACTTC.

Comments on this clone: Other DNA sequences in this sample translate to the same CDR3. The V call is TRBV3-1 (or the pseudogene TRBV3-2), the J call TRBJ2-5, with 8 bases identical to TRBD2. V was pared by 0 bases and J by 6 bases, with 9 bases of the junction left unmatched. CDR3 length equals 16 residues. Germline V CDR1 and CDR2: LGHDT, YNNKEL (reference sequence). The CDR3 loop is CASSQEGAGGGKTQYF. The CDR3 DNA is TGTGCCAGCAGCCAAGAAGGGGCGGGGGGCGGGAAGACCCAGTACTTC.

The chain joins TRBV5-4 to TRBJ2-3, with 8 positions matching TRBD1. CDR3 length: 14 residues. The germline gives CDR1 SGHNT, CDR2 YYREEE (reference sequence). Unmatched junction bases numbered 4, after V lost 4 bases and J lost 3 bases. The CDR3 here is CASSRGQGTDTQYF. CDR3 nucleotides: TGTGCCAGCAGCCGCGGACAGGGTACAGATACGCAGTATTTT.

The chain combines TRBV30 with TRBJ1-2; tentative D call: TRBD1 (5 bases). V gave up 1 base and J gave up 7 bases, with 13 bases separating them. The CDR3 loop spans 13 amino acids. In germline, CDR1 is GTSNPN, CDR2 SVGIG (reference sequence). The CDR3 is CAWSGGAGLGYTF. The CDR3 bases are TGTGCCTGGAGTGGCGGGGCCGGGCTTGGCTACACCTTC.

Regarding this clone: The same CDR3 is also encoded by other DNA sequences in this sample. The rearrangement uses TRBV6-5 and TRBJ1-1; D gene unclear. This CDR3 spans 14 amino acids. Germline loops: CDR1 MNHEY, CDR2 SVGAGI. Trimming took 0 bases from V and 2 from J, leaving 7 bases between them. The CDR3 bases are TGTGCCAGCAGTTACTCCGAGGGAAACACTGAAGCTTTCTTT. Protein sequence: CASSYSEGNTEAFF.

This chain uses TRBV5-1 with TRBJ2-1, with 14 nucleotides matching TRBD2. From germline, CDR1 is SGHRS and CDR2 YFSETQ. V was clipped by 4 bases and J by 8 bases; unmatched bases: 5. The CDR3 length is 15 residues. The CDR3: CASSRLAGGRYEQFF. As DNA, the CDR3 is TGCGCCAGCAGCAGACTAGCGGGGGGGCGATATGAGCAGTTCTTC.

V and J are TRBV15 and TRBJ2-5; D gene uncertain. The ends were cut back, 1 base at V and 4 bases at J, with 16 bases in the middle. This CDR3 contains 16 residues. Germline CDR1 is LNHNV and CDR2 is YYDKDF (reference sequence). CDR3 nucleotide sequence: TGTGCCACCAGCAGAGTCCCCGGTGGGTTCGGAGAGACCCAGTACTTC. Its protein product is CATSRVPGGFGETQYF.

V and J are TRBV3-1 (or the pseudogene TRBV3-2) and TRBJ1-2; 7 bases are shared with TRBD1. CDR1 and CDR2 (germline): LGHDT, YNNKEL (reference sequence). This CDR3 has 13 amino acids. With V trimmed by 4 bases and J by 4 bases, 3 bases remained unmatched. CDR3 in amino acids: CASSRDSGYGYTF. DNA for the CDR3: TGTGCCAGCAGCCGGGACAGCGGCTATGGCTACACCTTC.

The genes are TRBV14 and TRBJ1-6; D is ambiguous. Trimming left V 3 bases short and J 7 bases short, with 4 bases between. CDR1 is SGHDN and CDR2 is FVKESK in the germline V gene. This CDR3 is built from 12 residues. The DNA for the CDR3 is TGTGCCAGCAGCCAGGGGAATTCACCCCTCCACTTT. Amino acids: CASSQGNSPLHF.